Shown below are 19 T cell receptor beta chains from a single sample sequenced in a study of shared clonotypes between healthy human individuals (TCRdb year 2020). The method behind the library was the immunoSEQ multiplex PCR assay. The table was pulled from immuneACCESS by TCRdb, which kept in-frame rearrangements only. Such tables lose some clones; where checked, under half of the loss comes from unresolved V genes, and the rest has no known cause. The sample records over a million clones, roughly 96% of which are singletons. Jointly, the top ten make up 0.95% to 1.5% of the sample. The specimen sequenced was naive CD4+ T cells sorted from blood. Taken with the paper, the label for cell subset or site translates to: CD45RA+ positively selected. The source is a man aged 25-45 years in good health.

The J gene is TRBJ1-5, the V gene TRBV7-8, with D unresolved. V shed 8 bases and J shed 0 bases, with 8 bases lying between them. The CDR3 is 13 residues long. The germline V gene has CDR1 SGHVS and CDR2 FQNEAQ. CDR3 loop: CASGMNSNQPQHF. The DNA for the CDR3 is TGTGCCAGCGGAATGAATAGCAATCAGCCCCAGCATTTT.

The genes are TRBV7-8 and TRBJ1-2, with D perhaps matching TRBD1 (5 bases). Trimming pared 5 bases from V and 3 bases from J, leaving 10 bases between. Looked up from germline, CDR1 is SGHVS and CDR2 is FQNEAQ. This CDR3 is built from 13 residues. CDR3 residues: CASSPTGDYGYTF. The CDR3 nucleotides read TGTGCCAGCAGCCCTACAGGCGACTATGGCTACACCTTC.

This chain links TRBV10-2 with TRBJ2-1; TRBD1 matches at 11 bases. This CDR3 has 16 amino acids. Germline V lookup: CDR1 WSHSY, CDR2 SAAADI. Trimming took 3 bases from V and 9 from J; bases not matched to a gene: 10. Here the CDR3 DNA reads TGCGCCAGCAGTGAAGTCGGGGGACAGGGGGTGGCTGAGCAGTTCTTC. Translated, it gives CASSEVGGQGVAEQFF.

The rearrangement uses TRBV4-1 and TRBJ2-1; D is ambiguous. Germline lookup yields CDR1 MGHRA and CDR2 YSYEKL. CDR3 length: 14 amino acids. Trimming took 2 bases from V and 3 from J, leaving 8 bases between them. In DNA, the CDR3 is TGCGCCAGCAGCCAAATGGGGAACTACAATGAGCAGTTCTTC. Amino acids: CASSQMGNYNEQFF.

The V call is TRBV6-1, the J call TRBJ1-2; D uncertain. The length of the CDR3 is 10 residues. Germline assignment: CDR1 MNHNS and CDR2 SASEGT. Trimming pared 7 bases from V and 5 bases from J, leaving 5 bases between. CDR3 amino acids: CASKGYGYTF. Written as DNA, the CDR3 is TGTGCCAGCAAAGGGTATGGCTACACCTTC.

The CDR3 DNA is TGCGCCAGCAGGGAGAGCGGGGGGAACACCGGGGAGCTGTTTTTT. Translation: CASRESGGNTGELFF. The gene calls are TRBV10-1 and TRBJ2-2; 8 bases map to TRBD2. Germline V gives CDR1 WNHNN, CDR2 SYGVQD (reference sequence). The CDR3 runs 15 residues. J was trimmed by 1 base and V by 6 bases; bases with no gene match: 4.

The chain combines TRBV28 with TRBJ1-1, with 7 bases fitting TRBD1. V trimming: 4 bases; J trimming: 0 bases; junction bases outside the gene matches: 5. CDR3 length: 15 amino acids. Germline CDR1 MDHEN, CDR2 SYDVKM. This chain's CDR3 is CASSYLDRMNTEAFF. The CDR3 DNA reads as TGTGCCAGCAGTTACTTGGACAGGATGAACACTGAAGCTTTCTTT.

This chain connects TRBV19 to TRBJ2-2, with a possible D match to TRBD2 (5 bases). V lost 7 bases and J lost 5, with 8 bases in between. The germline V gene encodes CDR1 LNHDA and CDR2 SQIVND (reference sequence). CDR3 length: 12 amino acids. In nucleotides, the CDR3 is TGTGCCAGTATGGGCGGGACCGGGGAGCTGTTTTTT. Protein product: CASMGGTGELFF.

This sequence joins TRBV6-1 and TRBJ1-5; 7 nucleotides align to TRBD1. The CDR3 length is 16 residues. Per germline, CDR1 MNHNS and CDR2 SASEGT. V lost 4 bases, J lost 1 base, and 7 bases stayed unmatched. The CDR3 reads CASSATGSRSNQPQHF. CDR3 coding DNA: TGTGCCAGCAGTGCGACAGGGAGTCGCAGCAATCAGCCCCAGCATTTT.

Concerning this clone itself: At the DNA level, this CDR3 is encoded by other sequences in the same sample as well. The gene calls are TRBV5-1 and TRBJ2-6; no reliable D call. Germline lookup yields CDR1 SGHRS and CDR2 YFSETQ. V lost 3 bases to trimming and J lost 0 bases, with 4 bases between them. CDR3 size: 14 residues. The CDR3, as DNA: TGCGCCAGCAGCTGGAGCTCTGGGGCCAACGTCCTGACTTTC. Its protein is CASSWSSGANVLTF.

The chain joins TRBV5-4 to TRBJ1-3; D is possibly TRBD1 (5 bases). Deletions cut 3 bases from V and 2 bases from J, with 15 bases between. The CDR3 is 16 residues long. Germline CDR1 SGHNT, CDR2 YYREEE (reference sequence). The CDR3 is CASSSYSTDTGNTIYF. CDR3 bases: TGTGCCAGCAGCTCATACTCGACGGACACTGGAAACACCATATATTTT. The full variable domain, completed using reference TRBV5-4 and TRBJ1-3, is ETGVTQSPTHLIKTRGQQVTLRCSSQSGHNTVSWYQQALGQGPQFIFQYYREEENGRGNFPPRFSGLQFPNYSSELNVNALELDDSALYLCASSSYSTDTGNTIYFGEGSWLTVV.

V and J are TRBV4-3 and TRBJ2-1; the match to TRBD2 covers 8 bases. CDR3 length equals 17 residues. V lost 1 base to trimming and J lost 5 bases; unmatched junction nucleotides: 10. From germline, CDR1 is LGHNA and CDR2 YSLEER. CDR3 DNA: TGCGCCAGCAGCCAAGGCCACGGACTAGCTGGCCACAATGAGCAGTTCTTC. Translating it yields CASSQGHGLAGHNEQFF.

This rearrangement joins TRBV11-2 to TRBJ2-2; the D is unclear. The CDR3 has 17 amino acids. CDR1 is SGHAT and CDR2 is FQNNGV in the germline V gene. Trimming pared 0 bases from V and 1 base from J, leaving 12 bases between. The CDR3 reads CASSLERGRLNTGELFF. The DNA for the CDR3 is TGTGCCAGCAGCTTAGAGAGAGGACGGCTGAACACCGGGGAGCTGTTTTTT.

This clone has just one count. The chain recombines TRBV7-2 with TRBJ1-4; D gene unclear. The CDR3 runs 14 residues. Germline V gives CDR1 SGHTA, CDR2 FQGNSA. V lost 2 bases and J lost 7, with 11 bases in between. CDR3 bases: TGTGCCAGCAGCTTATCCAGGTGGGCTGAAAAACTGTTTTTT. Its translation is CASSLSRWAEKLFF.

The rearrangement uses TRBV7-2 and TRBJ2-2; TRBD2 matches 8 bases. The CDR3 has 15 amino acids. V shed 6 bases and J 13 bases; nucleotides not matched to a gene: 16. Germline V lookup: CDR1 SGHTA, CDR2 FQGNSA. The CDR3 coding sequence is TGTGCCAGCAGTACCTCTGCCGGGAGGGGGTCGGGGCTGTTTTTT. It codes for CASSTSAGRGSGLFF.

The gene calls are TRBV29-1 and TRBJ2-2; 8 bases line up with TRBD1. The trim removed 5 bases at V and 3 bases at J, leaving 5 bases unmatched. CDR1 is SQVTM and CDR2 is ANQGSEA in the germline V gene. The CDR3 is 14 residues long. CDR3 loop: CSVLQDRDTGELFF. In DNA form, the CDR3 reads TGCAGCGTTCTACAGGACAGGGACACCGGGGAGCTGTTTTTT.

The V gene is TRBV18, the J gene TRBJ2-5; tentative D call: TRBD2 (6 bases). The CDR3 covers 14 residues. The V gene's germline CDR1 is KGHSH and CDR2 LQKENI. Trimming left V 4 bases short and J 0 bases short, with 9 bases between. CDR3 bases: TGTGCCAGCTCACTGGGACTGAACCAAGAGACCCAGTACTTC. Protein product: CASSLGLNQETQYF.

The CDR3 bases are TGTGCCAGCAGCCTCGGACGCAACGCCTACGAGCAGTACTTC. Its protein is CASSLGRNAYEQYF. This rearrangement joins TRBV7-2 to TRBJ2-7; D unresolved. This CDR3 contains 14 residues. Germline lookup yields CDR1 SGHTA and CDR2 FQGNSA. V was shortened by 5 bases and J by 2 bases, with 13 bases between the two germline ends. The variable domain in full, with the rest retrieved from reference TRBV7-2 and TRBJ2-7, is GAGVSQSPSNKVTEKGKDVELRCDPISGHTALYWYRQSLGQGLEFLIYFQGNSAPDKSGLPSDRFSAERTGGSVSTLTIQRTQQEDSAVYLCASSLGRNAYEQYFGPGTRLTVT.

The chain links TRBV11-2 to TRBJ1-5, with a possible D match to TRBD1 (6 bases). Germline loops: CDR1 SGHAT, CDR2 FQNNGV. The CDR3 consists of 15 residues. Trimming stripped 6 bases from V and 1 base from J, with 13 bases between. CDR3 DNA: TGTGCCAGCAGTCCAGGGGTGGGAAGCAATCAGCCCCAGCATTTT. Translation gives CASSPGVGSNQPQHF.